These T cell receptor beta chains were read from a single sample in a study of T cells in Graves' hyperthyroidism and ophthalmopathy. MiXCR, applied by TCRdb to the multiplex PCR reads, yields one record per CDR3 protein. The repertoire holds approximately 640,000 distinct CDR3 sequences, with 17% as singletons. Source material: blood. These receptors came from a man aged 50-60 years with Graves' hyperthyroidism. Both conserved end residues are part of each CDR3. Fields, in order: J gene, D gene, clone size, V gene, CDR3 DNA, CDR3 protein. A D gene is named only where the DNA matches it firmly. Size is omitted from some rows. Given values are once, few, many or a class for expanded clones.

j_call: TRBJ1-1
d_call: TRBD1
clone_size: many
v_call: TRBV6-1
cdr3_nt: TGTGCCAGCAGACAGGGGATTGAAGCTTTCTTT
cdr3_aa: CASRQGIEAFF

j_call: TRBJ1-1
d_call: .
clone_size: .
v_call: TRBV6-1
cdr3_nt: TGTGCCGCCTTACGGTCCCTCGGGACTGAAGCTTTCTTT
cdr3_aa: CAALRSLGTEAFF

j_call: TRBJ2-1
d_call: .
clone_size: .
v_call: TRBV18
cdr3_nt: TGTGCCAGCTCCCCGCCCCCAGGGGGGGCCAATGAGCAGTTCTTC
cdr3_aa: CASSPPPGGANEQFF

j_call: TRBJ2-2
d_call: .
clone_size: few
v_call: TRBV19
cdr3_nt: TGTGCCAGTACCCGGGCCACCCCGAACACCGGGGAGCTGTTTTTT
cdr3_aa: CASTRATPNTGELFF

j_call: TRBJ2-1
d_call: TRBD2
clone_size: many
v_call: TRBV28
cdr3_nt: TGTGCCAGCAGTTTCACTAGCGGGATGGACGATGAGCAGTTCTTC
cdr3_aa: CASSFTSGMDDEQFF

j_call: TRBJ2-3
d_call: TRBD2
clone_size: few
v_call: TRBV4-1
cdr3_nt: TGCGCCAGCAGCCAAGCCGGGAGGTTGAGAGATACGCAGTATTTT
cdr3_aa: CASSQAGRLRDTQYF

j_call: TRBJ1-4
d_call: TRBD1
clone_size: .
v_call: TRBV7-9
cdr3_nt: TGTGCCAGCAGCTTAGCGGGGACAGGGCATACAGAAAAACTGTTTTTT
cdr3_aa: CASSLAGTGHTEKLFF

j_call: TRBJ2-1
d_call: TRBD2
clone_size: few
v_call: TRBV6-9
cdr3_nt: TGTGCCAGCAGTTCCGCTAGCGGGAGGGCCCGGGATGAGCAGTTCTTC
cdr3_aa: CASSSASGRARDEQFF

j_call: TRBJ2-4
d_call: .
clone_size: once
v_call: TRBV20-1
cdr3_nt: TGCAGTGCTAGCGATAGGGGAGGCATTCAGTACTTC
cdr3_aa: CSASDRGGIQYF

j_call: TRBJ2-3
d_call: .
clone_size: .
v_call: TRBV4-3
cdr3_nt: TGCGCCAGCAGCCAAGTTCAGGGGTCGGAGTGGGCAGATACGCAGTATTTT
cdr3_aa: CASSQVQGSEWADTQYF